Shown below are 10 T cell receptor beta chains from a single sample sequenced in a study of regulatory T cells in long-lasting Graves disease. As to time point: newly diagnosed GD, antithyroid drugs for less than 3 months. RNA isolated from PBMCs was used to make the TCR library. Building of the TCR beta libraries involved iRepertoire HTBI primers and Arm-PCR of CDR3 regions. TCRdb re-called the multiplex PCR reads through MiXCR, storing one row per CDR3 protein. The profile shows more than 450,000 distinct CDR3 sequences, around 15% of them singletons. The sample was also reused in another study, on T cells in Graves' hyperthyroidism and ophthalmopathy.

Sequencing was performed on peripheral blood mononuclear cells (PBMCs), taken at new diagnosis, from a patient treated with antithyroid drugs. These receptors were taken from a man aged 35 to 55 with Graves disease.

This clonotype was seen ten or more times. The rearrangement links TRBV20-1 to TRBJ2-7; D is unclear. V was cut by 0 bases and J by 7 bases, with 7 bases left in between. Germline CDR1 and CDR2: DFQATT and SNEGSKA (reference sequence). This CDR3 is built from 11 residues. The CDR3 here is CSARELREQYF. DNA of the CDR3: TGCAGTGCTAGAGAGTTGAGGGAGCAGTACTTC.

There are many counts of this clonotype. The CDR3, as DNA: TGTGCCAGCAGCTTAAGACCCGCGGGACTAGCAGATACGCAGTATTTT. Its protein is CASSLRPAGLADTQYF. The V gene is TRBV7-3, the J gene TRBJ2-3; 8 positions match TRBD2. The germline gives CDR1 SGHTA, CDR2 FQGTGA. With 1 base clipped from V and 4 bases from J, the junction kept 7 bases outside the gene matches. The CDR3 covers 16 residues.

The chain links TRBV5-6 to TRBJ2-7; TRBD2 matches 12 bases. CDR1 is SGHDT, CDR2 YYEEEE, per germline. With V trimmed by 4 bases and J by 5 bases, 16 bases remained unmatched. The CDR3 extends over 18 amino acids. For the CDR3, the DNA is TGTGCCAGCAGCACTCCCCGGGGGACTAGCGGGTGGGCGGACGAGCAGTACTTC. Translation gives CASSTPRGTSGWADEQYF.

This clonotype was recorded at least ten times. CDR3 protein: CASSGGLAGGPGETQYF. Written as DNA, the CDR3 is TGTGCCAGCAGTGGTGGACTAGCGGGAGGGCCGGGGGAGACCCAGTACTTC. The chain combines TRBV2 with TRBJ2-5, with 15 nucleotides matching TRBD2. This CDR3 has 17 residues. CDR1 and CDR2 (germline): SNHLY, FYNNEI. V lost 4 bases to trimming and J lost 5 bases; unmatched junction nucleotides: 8.

This clonotype was seen at least ten times. The chain joins TRBV29-1 to TRBJ2-3, with D hard to call. This CDR3 has 11 residues. CDR1 and CDR2 (germline): SQVTM, ANQGSEA. The V gene lost 8 bases and the J gene lost 5 bases, with 11 bases spanning the gap. The DNA of the CDR3 is TGCAGCCACGGTCGAGGAGATACGCAGTATTTT. Its protein is CSHGRGDTQYF.

This clonotype was seen only a few times. The gene calls are TRBV12-3 or TRBV12-4 and TRBJ2-2; D call uncertain. V dropped 7 bases and J dropped 3 bases, with 6 bases sitting between them. The CDR3 is 12 amino acids. The CDR3 coding sequence is TGTGCCAGCACCTTTGACACCGGGGAGCTGTTTTTT. Protein product: CASTFDTGELFF.

This clonotype has ten or more counts. The rearrangement uses TRBV11-3 and TRBJ2-1; 13 bases align to TRBD2. Germline loops: CDR1 SGHNT, CDR2 YENEEA. The CDR3 runs to 16 residues. V dropped 5 bases and J dropped 7; count of bases not matched to a gene: 8. In DNA form, the CDR3 reads TGTGCCAGCAGCAGCTGGACTAGCGGGAGAGGGAATGAGCAGTTCTTC. This encodes CASSSWTSGRGNEQFF.

This chain links TRBV9 with TRBJ2-7; 8 bases map to TRBD2. This CDR3 is 14 amino acids long. V shed 0 bases and J 3 bases; nucleotides not matched to a gene: 2. Germline values: CDR1 SGDLS, CDR2 YYNGEE. This CDR3 reads CASSVAGGYYEQYF. DNA of the CDR3: TGTGCCAGCAGCGTAGCGGGGGGGTACTACGAGCAGTACTTC.

This clonotype was seen at least ten times. V usage is TRBV2 and J usage is TRBJ1-4, with D uncertain. Germline V gene lookup returns CDR1 SNHLY and CDR2 FYNNEI. The CDR3 extends over 15 amino acids. Trimming took 8 bases from V and 7 from J, leaving 20 bases between them. CDR3 in DNA: TGTGCCAGCGGCGTACCGTTTGCCATAGCTGAAAAACTGTTTTTT. It encodes CASGVPFAIAEKLFF. The whole variable domain, remainder taken from reference TRBV2 and TRBJ1-4, is EPEVTQTPSHQVTQMGQEVILRCVPISNHLYFYWYRQILGQKVEFLVSFYNNEISEKSEIFDDQFSVERPDGSNFTLKIRSTKLEDSAMYFCASGVPFAIAEKLFFGSGTQLSVL.

This clonotype was recorded many times. This sequence joins TRBV12-3 or TRBV12-4 and TRBJ2-1; D is undetermined. The length of the CDR3 is 11 residues. Trimming took off 6 bases at V and 4 bases at J, with 4 bases between the two ends. CDR3 in amino acids: CASSLYNEQFF. The CDR3 region has the DNA TGTGCCAGCAGCCTTTACAATGAGCAGTTCTTC.